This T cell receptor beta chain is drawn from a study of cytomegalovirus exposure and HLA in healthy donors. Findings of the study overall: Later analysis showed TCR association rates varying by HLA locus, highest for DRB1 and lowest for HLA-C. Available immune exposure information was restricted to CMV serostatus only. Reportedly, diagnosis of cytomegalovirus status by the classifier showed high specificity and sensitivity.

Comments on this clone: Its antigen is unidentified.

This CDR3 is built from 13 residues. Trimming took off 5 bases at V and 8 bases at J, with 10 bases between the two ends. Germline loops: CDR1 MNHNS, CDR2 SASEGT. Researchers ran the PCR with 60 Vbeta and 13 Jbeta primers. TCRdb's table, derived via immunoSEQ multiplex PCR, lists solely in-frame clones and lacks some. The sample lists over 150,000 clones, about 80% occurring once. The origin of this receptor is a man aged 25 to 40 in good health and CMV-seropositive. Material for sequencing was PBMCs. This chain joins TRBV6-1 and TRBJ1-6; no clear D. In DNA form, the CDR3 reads TGTGCCAGCAGTTATGTGTCTGATTCACCCCTCCACTTT. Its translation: CASSYVSDSPLHF.